The present TCR beta chain was sequenced within a study of blood T cell repertoires in COVID-19 (dated by TCRdb to about 2020). Turning to the overall study: Samples from collaborators originated in the United States, Italy and Spain and spanned both the acute and convalescent phases of COVID-19. The prospective study material was composed of cDNA or gDNA derived from T cells, B-cell-depleted T cells, or PBMCs. The dataset comprised deeply sampled blood TCRbeta repertoires from subjects exposed to, actively infected with, or recovered from COVID-19. The repertoires were released in a freely available public database intended as a resource for research on the immune response to SARS-CoV-2. The samples were drawn from the first 160 participants of the ongoing ImmuneRACE study and from over a thousand subjects provided by 6 global collaborators. Nearly every sample came with metadata listing a de-identified subject ID, COVID-19 status, age in years and sex. Where available, HLA class I and class II types were taken from metadata supplied by the sample provider and were not determined by assay-based typing. Study-wide findings and limitations: How much clinical and demographic metadata was included differed by source and by participant, and the metadata was provided uncurated.

Details on this clone: Its target antigen remains unknown. No clone much larger than this one lies a single base away; base qualities are absent.

Collaborating institutions collected whole blood in K2EDTA tubes following their own protocols. For TCRbeta analysis, collaborators shipped samples in one of three forms: frozen whole blood, isolated PBMCs, or DNA extracted from either of those sample types. TCRbeta CDR3 regions were amplified from genomic DNA by means of the immunoSEQ Assay, a bias-controlled multiplex PCR. As for the authors' bioinformatics: Within the assay, amplification of reference gene primers was used to estimate how many nucleated cells each sample contained. Sequence reads were collapsed and filtered to measure the absolute abundance of every unique TCRbeta CDR3 rearrangement. For each sample, productive Simpson clonality was calculated by taking the square root of Simpson's diversity index across productive rearrangements. Imported from immuneACCESS, the table was reduced by TCRdb to in-frame sequences with V and J called. These copies leave out some clones; in studies compared against another copy, an unresolved V gene accounts for under half, and the cause of the remainder is not known. Clonal size and the V and J genes are those of that table, whereas D and trimming came from the DNA. Recorded for this sample are roughly 100,000 clones; 91% of them occurred a single time. The ten largest clonotypes hold 4% to 4.5% of the sample.

Inclusive of the bounding cysteine and phenylalanine, the CDR3 is 13 residues long. The entry retains the CDR3 DNA only, 39 bases that are in frame from base 1. V is pared back by 6 bases and J by 1 base, with 9 bases lying between the germline termini. The germline V gene (reference sequence) provides CDR1 LGHDT and CDR2 YNNKEL. This clonotype originated in a man aged 18 to 35 with acute or convalescent COVID-19. The chain is encoded by TRBV3-1 (or the pseudogene TRBV3-2) joined to TRBJ1-2; perhaps TRBD1 is the D gene, with 6 bases matching. The sample comprised peripheral blood. The CDR3 corresponds to CASRSGVNYGYTF. The DNA sequence is TGTGCCAGCAGGTCAGGGGTTAACTATGGCTACACCTTC.